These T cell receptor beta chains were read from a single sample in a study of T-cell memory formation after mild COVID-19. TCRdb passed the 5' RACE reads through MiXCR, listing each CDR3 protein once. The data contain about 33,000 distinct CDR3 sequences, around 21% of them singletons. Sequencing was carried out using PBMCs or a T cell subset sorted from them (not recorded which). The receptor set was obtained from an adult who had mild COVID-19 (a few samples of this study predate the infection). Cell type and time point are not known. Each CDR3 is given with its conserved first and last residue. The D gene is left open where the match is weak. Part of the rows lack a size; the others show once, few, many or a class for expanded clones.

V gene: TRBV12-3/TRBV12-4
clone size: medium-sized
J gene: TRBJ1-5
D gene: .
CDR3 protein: CASSLAPWGSNQPQHF
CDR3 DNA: TGTGCCAGCAGCCTCGCTCCTTGGGGGAGCAATCAGCCCCAGCATTTT

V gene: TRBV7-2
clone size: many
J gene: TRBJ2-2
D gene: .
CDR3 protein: CASRSDWRNTGELFF
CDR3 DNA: TGTGCCAGCAGATCGGACTGGAGGAACACCGGGGAGCTGTTTTTT

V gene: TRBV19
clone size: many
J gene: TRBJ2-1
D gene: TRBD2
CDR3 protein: CASSSGLAGQGFNEQFF
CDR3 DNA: TGTGCCAGTAGTAGCGGACTAGCGGGACAAGGTTTCAATGAGCAGTTCTTC

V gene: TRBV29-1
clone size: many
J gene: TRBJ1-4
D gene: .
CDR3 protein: CSAGGGEEKLFF
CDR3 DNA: TGCAGCGCCGGGGGGGGCGAGGAAAAACTGTTTTTT

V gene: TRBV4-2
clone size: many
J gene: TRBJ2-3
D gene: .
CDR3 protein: CASSPRDPGTDTQYF
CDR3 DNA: TGTGCCAGCAGCCCCCGGGACCCCGGGACAGATACGCAGTATTTT

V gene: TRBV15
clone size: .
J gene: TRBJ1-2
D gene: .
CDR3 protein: CATSRDTAEMYGYTF
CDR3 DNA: TGTGCCACCAGCAGAGATACGGCGGAGATGTATGGCTACACCTTC

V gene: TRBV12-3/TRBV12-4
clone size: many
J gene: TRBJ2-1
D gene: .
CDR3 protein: CASSLAPGLTNEQFF
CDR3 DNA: TGTGCCAGCAGTTTAGCGCCCGGACTCACAAATGAGCAGTTCTTC

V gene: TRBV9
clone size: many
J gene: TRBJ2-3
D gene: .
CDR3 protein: CASSVDSVEADTQYF
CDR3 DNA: TGTGCCAGCAGCGTGGACTCAGTCGAAGCAGATACGCAGTATTTT

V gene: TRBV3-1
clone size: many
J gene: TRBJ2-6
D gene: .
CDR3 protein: CASSPQAGRSGANVLTF
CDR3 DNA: TGTGCCAGCAGCCCACAGGCGGGGCGATCTGGGGCCAACGTCCTGACTTTC

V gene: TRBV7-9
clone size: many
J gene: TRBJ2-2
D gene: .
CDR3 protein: CASSFLGGTADTGELFF
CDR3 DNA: TGTGCCAGCAGCTTCTTAGGCGGGACAGCAGACACCGGGGAGCTGTTTTTT